The clone carrying this TCR beta chain was counted only a few times. The data were taken from a study of blood T cell repertoires in COVID-19. The CDR3 is 14 residues long. Germline V CDR1 and CDR2: SGHRS, YFSETQ. V lost 3 bases to trimming and J lost 0 bases, with 9 bases between them. TCRdb keeps only in-frame clones here, not all; method: immunoSEQ multiplex PCR. The sample consists of approximately 270,000 clones, over 85% of them appearing once. This clonotype was obtained from a woman aged 55-69 years who had recovered from COVID-19. The gene calls are TRBV5-1 and TRBJ1-1, with D maybe TRBD1 (6 bases). The sequenced sample was PBMCs or T cells enriched from blood (not recorded which). This CDR3 is CASSSDRMNTEAFF. The CDR3 DNA follows: TGCGCCAGCAGCTCCGACAGGATGAACACTGAAGCTTTCTTT.